This TCR beta chain was captured by sequencing in a study of OX40 agonist ivuxolimab in advanced cancers. Looking at the study overall: Of the patients, three showed partial responses, one with hepatocellular carcinoma and two with cutaneous melanoma.

V gave up 5 bases and J gave up 6 bases, with 22 bases separating them. The germline gives CDR1 MNHEY, CDR2 SMNVEV (reference sequence). This CDR3 is built from 16 residues. Sequencing used immunoSEQ multiplex PCR; TCRdb keeps in-frame clones, though not all of them. Among around 63,000 clones, 88% were seen once, and the ten largest hold 0.27%. Samples were taken at baseline and on day 1 of cycles 4 and 7. Study outcomes and limitations: Normalized expansion of T-cell clones was also low for some nonresponders.

On this clone: Its antigen is as yet unknown.

The rearrangement joins TRBV27 to TRBJ1-2; TRBD1 is a possible D gene (5 bases). The clonotype originates from an adult with an advanced solid tumor such as melanoma, head and neck, liver or kidney cancer. The specimen was CD4+ or CD8+ T cells sorted from blood, collected in a trial of the OX40 agonist ivuxolimab. CDR3 amino acids: CASSPRGGRGRHGYTF. The CDR3 DNA reads TGTGCCAGCAGTCCTCGCGGGGGACGGGGACGACATGGCTACACCTTC.